Below, one T cell receptor (beta chain) is given with its context. MiXCR, run by TCRdb on the 5' RACE reads, gives a single entry per CDR3 protein. The sample records about 530,000 distinct CDR3 sequences, about 16% being singletons. This record comes from a study of identical twins. In germline, CDR1 is MNHEY, CDR2 SVGAGI. This CDR3 contains 16 residues. Trimming took 0 bases from V and 1 from J, leaving 12 bases between them. A further study also used this sample, focusing on yellow fever vaccine responses in identical twins.

The chain links TRBV6-5 to TRBJ2-5, with D possibly TRBD1 on 5 matching bases. The sequenced material came from CD4+ T cells sorted from blood. This TCR was sampled from a woman aged 18-29 years in good health. CDR3 DNA: TGTGCCAGCAGTTACTCGATAGGGGCAGGCCAAGAGACCCAGTACTTC. This gives the protein CASSYSIGAGQETQYF.